A single sample gave rise to the 7 T cell receptor beta chains below, sequenced in a study of identifying expanded T cells in peripheral blood. This table comes from immunoSEQ multiplex PCR, and its TCRdb copy is limited to in-frame clones, with some not included. The sample lists about 86,000 clones, around 83% seen once, with 3.5% to 5% in the top ten. The sequenced material came from blood. The receptors stem from a person aged 18 to 75 in good health.

The rearrangement links TRBV5-1 to TRBJ2-7, with TRBD1 matching 9 bases. Per the germline V gene, CDR1 is SGHRS and CDR2 is YFSETQ. Trimming removed 4 bases from V and 3 bases from J; junction bases left unmatched: 8. The CDR3 is 15 residues long. CDR3 coding DNA: TGCGCCAGCAGCCCATGGACAGGGGCCGGCTACGAGCAGTACTTC. Translating gives CASSPWTGAGYEQYF.

The genes are TRBV7-2 and TRBJ1-1; D unclear. The CDR3 spans 12 residues. The germline CDR1 and CDR2 sequences are SGHTA and FQGNSA. V lost 1 base and J lost 6, with 6 bases in between. In DNA, the CDR3 is TGTGCCAGCAGCTTAGGGGAGGCTGAAGCTTTCTTT. This gives the protein CASSLGEAEAFF.

V usage is TRBV5-1 and J usage is TRBJ2-3; D not resolved. Germline loops: CDR1 SGHRS, CDR2 YFSETQ. The CDR3 loop spans 15 amino acids. V was clipped by 2 bases and J by 2 bases, with 12 bases between them. The CDR3 coding sequence is TGCGCCAGCAGCTTACAAGTCACAAACACAGATACGCAGTATTTT. This codes for CASSLQVTNTDTQYF.

The V call is TRBV6-5, the J call TRBJ1-6; no definite D call. Germline V gives CDR1 MNHEY, CDR2 SVGAGI. V shed 3 bases and J shed 8 bases, with 11 bases lying between them. The CDR3 contains 14 residues. CDR3 in amino acids: CASSYKSRDSPLHF. CDR3 nucleotide sequence: TGTGCCAGCAGTTATAAAAGCCGGGATTCACCCCTCCACTTT.

The gene calls are TRBV5-6 and TRBJ1-5; 7 nucleotides agree with TRBD1. This CDR3 comprises 16 residues. From germline, CDR1 is SGHDT and CDR2 YYEEEE. With V trimmed by 3 bases and J by 1 base, 7 bases remained unmatched. CDR3 in DNA: TGTGCCAGCAGCTCCTCGACAGGGAAGAGCAATCAGCCCCAGCATTTT. The encoded protein is CASSSSTGKSNQPQHF.

The DNA for the CDR3 is TGTGCCAGCAGGGATAGGGACTACAATCAGCCCCAGCATTTT. It specifies CASRDRDYNQPQHF. The chain employs TRBV27 and TRBJ1-5; D perhaps matches TRBD1 (5 bases). The CDR3 covers 14 residues. Between the trimmed V and J ends, which lost 6 bases and 3 bases, there was a span of 12 bases. Germline lookup yields CDR1 MNHEY and CDR2 SMNVEV (reference sequence).

The chain employs TRBV18 and TRBJ1-2; D call uncertain. The germline V gene has CDR1 KGHSH and CDR2 LQKENI. V was shortened by 3 bases and J by 6 bases, with 11 bases between the two germline ends. This CDR3 has 13 residues. The DNA for the CDR3 is TGTGCCAGCTCACCGCAGGATTACGATGGCTACACCTTC. This codes for CASSPQDYDGYTF.